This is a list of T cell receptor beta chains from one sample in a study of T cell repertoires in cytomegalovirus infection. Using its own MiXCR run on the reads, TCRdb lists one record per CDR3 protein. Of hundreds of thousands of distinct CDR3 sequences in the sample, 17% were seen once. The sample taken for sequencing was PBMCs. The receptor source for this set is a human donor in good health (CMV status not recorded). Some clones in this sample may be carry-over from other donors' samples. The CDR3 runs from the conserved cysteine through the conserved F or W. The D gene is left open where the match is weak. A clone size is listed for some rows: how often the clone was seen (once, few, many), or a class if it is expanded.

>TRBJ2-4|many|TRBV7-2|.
TGTGCCAGCAGCTTAGCGTGGGAAAACATTCAGTACTTC
CASSLAWENIQYF
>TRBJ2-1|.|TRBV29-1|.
TGCAGCGTTGTCCAACAGGGAATCTACAATGAGCAGTTCTTC
CSVVQQGIYNEQFF
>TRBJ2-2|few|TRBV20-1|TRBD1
TGCAGTGCTAGACCCTACCTAGGCAGGGGGAAGAACACCGGGGAGCTGTTTTTT
CSARPYLGRGKNTGELFF
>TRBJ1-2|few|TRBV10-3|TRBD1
TGTGCCATCAGCGACTTCGAGATCCGGGACAGGGGTAGGAACTATGGCTACACCTTC
CAISDFEIRDRGRNYGYTF
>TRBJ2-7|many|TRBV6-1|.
TGTGCCAGCAGTCAAACCCGTCCGGACTCCTTCAACGGGCAGTACTTC
CASSQTRPDSFNGQYF
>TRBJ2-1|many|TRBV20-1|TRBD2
TGCAGTGCGGGGACTAGTGGGGGGCTCAGCTCCTACAATGAGCAGTTCTTC
CSAGTSGGLSSYNEQFF
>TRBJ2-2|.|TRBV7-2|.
TGTGCCAGCAGCTTAGCCGCGGGGATCACCGGGGAGCTGTTTTTT
CASSLAAGITGELFF
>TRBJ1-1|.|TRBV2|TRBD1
TGTGCCAGCAGTGTCGACAGGGGCACTGAAGCTTTCTTT
CASSVDRGTEAFF
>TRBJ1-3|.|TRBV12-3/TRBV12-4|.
TGTGCCAGCAGTCTCACAGAATCTGGAAACATCTTATATTTT
CASSLTESGNILYF
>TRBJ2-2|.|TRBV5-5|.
TGTGCCAGCACCCGACTGGTGCAGGGTCTTCTATCGGTCTCCGGGGAGCTGTTTTTT
CASTRLVQGLLSVSGELFF
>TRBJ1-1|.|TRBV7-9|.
TGTGCCAGCAGCTTACTAGGTGAACCGAACACTGAAGCTTTCTTT
CASSLLGEPNTEAFF
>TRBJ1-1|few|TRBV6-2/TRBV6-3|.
TGTGCCAGCATGGAGATGAGTAGGGGGGCTTTCTTT
CASMEMSRGAFF
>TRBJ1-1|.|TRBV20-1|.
TGCAGTGCTGACTACAGGGTTCGCGCTGAAGCTTTCTTT
CSADYRVRAEAFF
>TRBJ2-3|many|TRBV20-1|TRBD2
TGCAGTGCTAGAGATTTGGCTAGCGGGGACACAGATACGCAGTATTTT
CSARDLASGDTDTQYF
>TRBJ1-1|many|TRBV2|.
TGTGCCAGCAGTGAGGGCCACCGCGCTTTCTTT
CASSEGHRAFF
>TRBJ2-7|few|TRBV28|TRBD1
TGTGCCAGCAGTTTACCCGACAGGGGGCCATTGTACGAGCAGTACTTC
CASSLPDRGPLYEQYF
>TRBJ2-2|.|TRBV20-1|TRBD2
TGCAGTGCTGCGGCAGTAGCGGGGGCCGGGGAGCTGTTTTTT
CSAAAVAGAGELFF
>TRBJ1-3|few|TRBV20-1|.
TGCAGTGCTAGAGTTGGTAGGAACTCGGCACCCTCTGGAAACACCATATATTTT
CSARVGRNSAPSGNTIYF
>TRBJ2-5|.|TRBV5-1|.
TGCGCCAGCAGCGACATAAGTGGAGGGGAGACCCAGTACTTC
CASSDISGGETQYF
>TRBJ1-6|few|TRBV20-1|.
TGCAGTGCTAGATTAACCGGGACGCCGGAGGTTTCACCCCTCCACTTT
CSARLTGTPEVSPLHF
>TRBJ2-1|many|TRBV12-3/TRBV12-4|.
TGTGCCAGCAGTTTAGGGGAGGGGGGCAGGACCTACAATGAGCAGTTCTTC
CASSLGEGGRTYNEQFF
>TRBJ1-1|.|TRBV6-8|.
TGTGCCAGCAGAGCGGAGTACACTGAAGCTTTCTTT
CASRAEYTEAFF
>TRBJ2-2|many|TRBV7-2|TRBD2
TGTGCCAGCAGCTTAGTACTAGCGGGCGCGAACACCGGGGAGCTGTTTTTT
CASSLVLAGANTGELFF
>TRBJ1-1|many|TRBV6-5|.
TGTGCCAGCAGTTACAACACGGAAATGAACACTGAAGCTTTCTTT
CASSYNTEMNTEAFF
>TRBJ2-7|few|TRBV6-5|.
TGTGCCAGCAGTTATGGGTTCTCCTACGAGCAGTACTTC
CASSYGFSYEQYF
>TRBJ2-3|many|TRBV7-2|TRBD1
TGTGCCAGCAGCTCGGGACAGGGTTCGTCCGATACGCAGTATTTT
CASSSGQGSSDTQYF
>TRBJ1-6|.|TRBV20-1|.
TGCAGTGCTAGGGCCCGCGAGGATAATTCACCCCTCCACTTT
CSARAREDNSPLHF
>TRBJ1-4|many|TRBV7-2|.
TGTGCCAGCAGCTTGAGGGGCGGTACTAATGAAAAACTGTTTTTT
CASSLRGGTNEKLFF
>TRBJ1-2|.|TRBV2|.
TGTGCCAGCATCTTGACCCCACAAGTTAACTATGGCTACACCTTC
CASILTPQVNYGYTF
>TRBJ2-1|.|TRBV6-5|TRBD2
TGTGCCAGCAGGGACCCTAGCGGGGGGGCGGGTGAGCAGTTCTTC
CASRDPSGGAGEQFF
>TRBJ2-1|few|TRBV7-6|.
TGTGCCAGCAGCTTATCGCAGGGAAAGGGCTACAATGAGCAGTTCTTC
CASSLSQGKGYNEQFF
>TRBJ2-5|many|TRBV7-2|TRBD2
TGTGCCAGCAGCTTAGAGGGACTAGCATCGGAGACCCAGTACTTC
CASSLEGLASETQYF
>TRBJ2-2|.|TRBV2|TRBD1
TGTGCCAGCACGGGACAGGGACCCGGGGAGCTGTTTTTT
CASTGQGPGELFF
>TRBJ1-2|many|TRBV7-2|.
TGTGCCAGCAGAGAGAACTATGGCTACACCTTC
CASRENYGYTF
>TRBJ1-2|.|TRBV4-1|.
TGCGCCAGCAGCGCGGATTATGCGAACTATGGCTACACCTTC
CASSADYANYGYTF
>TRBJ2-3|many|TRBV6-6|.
TGTGCCAGCAGTACCCTCGTCCAGTATACAGATACGCAGTATTTT
CASSTLVQYTDTQYF
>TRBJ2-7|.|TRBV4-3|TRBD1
TGCGCCAGCAGCTATCACCCCGGACAGGGGTACGAGCAGTACTTC
CASSYHPGQGYEQYF
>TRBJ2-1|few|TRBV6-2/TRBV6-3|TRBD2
TGTGCCAGCAGCCCCGCGGGGGGCTCCAATGAGCAGTTCTTC
CASSPAGGSNEQFF
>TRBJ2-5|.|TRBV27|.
TGTGCAATCGGCAGGCCCCCCGAGACCCAGTACTTC
CAIGRPPETQYF
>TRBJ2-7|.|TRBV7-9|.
TGTGCCAGCAGCACAGTCGGAGCCCAGTACTTC
CASSTVGAQYF
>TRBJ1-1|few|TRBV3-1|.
TGTGCCAGCAGCTCGCCGACAACGAACACTGAAGCTTTCTTT
CASSSPTTNTEAFF
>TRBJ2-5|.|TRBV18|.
TGTGCCAGCTCATCGGGGACCGAGACCCAGTACTTC
CASSSGTETQYF
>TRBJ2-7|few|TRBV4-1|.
TGCGCCAGCAGCCACGCTGGGAAGTCGGTGGGCTACTACGAGCAGTACTTC
CASSHAGKSVGYYEQYF
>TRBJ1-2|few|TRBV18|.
TGTGCCAGCTTAGGATCAGGGACGGCCCTTGAGGGCTACACCTTC
CASLGSGTALEGYTF
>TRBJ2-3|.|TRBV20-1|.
TGCAGTGCCAAGGGGGGGCTGAGACAGGGAAGGGGCACAGATACGCAGTATTTT
CSAKGGLRQGRGTDTQYF
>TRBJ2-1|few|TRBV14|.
TGTGCCAGCAGCCGTGGACAGCGCGGGTCGAGAGAGTTCTTC
CASSRGQRGSREFF
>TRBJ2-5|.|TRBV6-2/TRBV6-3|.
TGTGCCAGCAGCCGAGGCCAGACGGGAGAAGTGATTGAGACCCAGTACTTC
CASSRGQTGEVIETQYF
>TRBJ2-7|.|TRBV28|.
TGTGCCAGCAGTTCCCCCCTGACCTACGAGCAGTACTTC
CASSSPLTYEQYF